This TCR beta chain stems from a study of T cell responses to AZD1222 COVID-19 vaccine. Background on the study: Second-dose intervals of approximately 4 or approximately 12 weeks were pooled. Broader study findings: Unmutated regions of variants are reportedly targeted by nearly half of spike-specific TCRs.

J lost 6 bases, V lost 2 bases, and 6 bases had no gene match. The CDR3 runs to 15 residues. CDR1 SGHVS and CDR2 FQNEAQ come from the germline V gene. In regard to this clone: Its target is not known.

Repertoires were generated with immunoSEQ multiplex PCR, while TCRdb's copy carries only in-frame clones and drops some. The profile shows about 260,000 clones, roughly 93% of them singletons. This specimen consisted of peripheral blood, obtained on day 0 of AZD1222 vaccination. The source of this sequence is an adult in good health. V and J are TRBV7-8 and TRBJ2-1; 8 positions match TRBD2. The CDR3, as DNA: TGTGCCAGCAGCTTATTTAGAAGCGGGGGCAATGAGCAGTTCTTC. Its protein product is CASSLFRSGGNEQFF.